A single sample is the source of the 14 T cell receptor beta chains below, sequenced in a study of CD8 T cells in Susac syndrome. An amount of RNA that ranged from roughly 0.5 to 1 ug was reverse transcribed with random hexamers. One entry per CDR3 protein, called by TCRdb with MiXCR from the immunoSEQ multiplex PCR reads. This table has almost 450,000 distinct CDR3 sequences, 75% to 90% appearing once. The sample was CD8+ T cells from PBMCs. The receptor source for this set is a human donor with multiple sclerosis.

This chain uses TRBV20-1 with TRBJ1-5; D possibly corresponds to TRBD1 (5 bases). Trimming removed 0 bases at V and 1 base at J, with 13 bases between. CDR3 length: 16 amino acids. Germline V gives CDR1 DFQATT, CDR2 SNEGSKA (reference sequence). DNA of the CDR3: TGCAGTGCTAGAGATCCTACGGGGGGGAGCAATCAGCCCCAGCATTTT. It codes for CSARDPTGGSNQPQHF.

The chain recombines TRBV12-5 with TRBJ2-3; 10 positions match TRBD2. Germline CDR1 and CDR2: LGHNT and FRNRAP. Unmatched junction bases numbered 9, after V lost 3 bases and J lost 0 bases. The CDR3 sequence is 18 residues long. The CDR3 nucleotides read TGTGCTAGTGGTTTCTGGCTAGCGGGAGTTACTAGCACAGATACGCAGTATTTT. Its translation: CASGFWLAGVTSTDTQYF.

This rearrangement joins TRBV28 to TRBJ1-2, with D tentatively TRBD1 (6 bases). Germline CDR1 MDHEN, CDR2 SYDVKM. V shed 6 bases and J shed 0 bases, with 14 bases lying between them. The CDR3 consists of 15 residues. The CDR3: CASSPRTETNYGYTF. The CDR3, as DNA: TGTGCCAGCAGCCCCCGGACAGAGACTAACTATGGCTACACCTTC.

Worth noting for this clonotype: A read error may account for a junction end that differs from germline. This chain links TRBV3-1 with TRBJ1-1, with TRBD1 matching 7 bases. The germline V gene has CDR1 LGHDT and CDR2 YNNKEL (reference sequence). There are 12 residues in the CDR3. In nucleotides, the CDR3 is TGTGCCAGCAACCGAGGGGGCACTGAAGCTTCCTTT. Its protein product is CASNRGGTEASF.

This clonotype occurred once. V gene TRBV28 combines with J gene TRBJ1-5; 10 bases align to TRBD1. The trim removed 9 bases at V and 3 bases at J, leaving 5 bases unmatched. The CDR3 length is 14 residues. CDR1 and CDR2 (germline): MDHEN, SYDVKM. The CDR3 sequence: CASGDRGNNQPQHF. The CDR3 DNA reads TGTGCCAGTGGGGACAGGGGAAACAATCAGCCCCAGCATTTT.

The chain is built from TRBV20-1 and TRBJ2-1, with D uncertain. V was cut by 5 bases and J by 0 bases, with 20 bases left in between. The CDR3 length is 17 residues. Germline V gene data show CDR1 as DFQATT and CDR2 as SNEGSKA (reference sequence). The DNA for the CDR3 is TGCAGTGCTTTACAGCTGTCATCATGGAGCTCCTACAATGAGCAGTTCTTC. As protein: CSALQLSSWSSYNEQFF.

This clonotype was found once. The chain recombines TRBV2 with TRBJ1-5, with D perhaps matching TRBD1 (6 bases). V lost 2 bases, J lost 4 bases, and 12 bases lay in between. The CDR3 runs to 15 residues. The germline gives CDR1 SNHLY, CDR2 FYNNEI. The CDR3 is CASSEWGQMNQPQHF. CDR3 nucleotides: TGTGCCAGCAGTGAATGGGGGCAGATGAATCAGCCCCAGCATTTT.

J is TRBJ2-7 and V is TRBV5-1, with a possible D match to TRBD1 (6 bases). CDR3 size: 15 residues. Trimming removed 2 bases from V and 4 bases from J, with 16 bases in between. Germline loops: CDR1 SGHRS, CDR2 YFSETQ. The CDR3 loop is CASSFVDSGKYEQYF. CDR3 bases: TGCGCCAGCAGCTTTGTGGACAGTGGAAAGTACGAGCAGTACTTC. Using reference TRBV5-1 and TRBJ2-7 for the parts outside the CDR3, the full variable domain is KAGVTQTPRYLIKTRGQQVTLSCSPISGHRSVSWYQQTPGQGLQFLFEYFSETQRNKGNFPGRFSGRQFSNSRSEMNVSTLELGDSALYLCASSFVDSGKYEQYFGPGTRLTVT.

A single count supports this clonotype. This chain links TRBV27 with TRBJ2-4, with D unresolved. The V gene lost 0 bases and the J gene lost 1 base, with 4 bases spanning the gap. The germline V gene encodes CDR1 MNHEY and CDR2 SMNVEV (reference sequence). This CDR3 spans 14 amino acids. CDR3 protein: CASSLSFAKNIQYF. For the CDR3, the DNA is TGTGCCAGCAGTTTATCGTTTGCCAAAAACATTCAGTACTTC.

The chain joins TRBV4-1 to TRBJ2-5; 7 positions match TRBD2. V was pared by 2 bases and J by 4 bases, with 19 bases of the junction left unmatched. CDR1 and CDR2 (germline): MGHRA, YSYEKL. CDR3 size: 19 residues. CDR3 coding DNA: TGCGCCAGCAGCCAATTTGGAGTCTGGGAGGGAATCTCAGGAGAGACCCAGTACTTC. Its protein product is CASSQFGVWEGISGETQYF.

This clonotype was seen a handful of times. V and J are TRBV19 and TRBJ2-1; D is perhaps TRBD2 (5 bases). This CDR3 is 12 amino acids long. CDR1 is LNHDA, CDR2 SQIVND, per germline (reference sequence). V lost 7 bases, J lost 4 bases, and 8 bases lay in between. CDR3 loop: CASTRGYNEQFF. The CDR3 DNA sequence: TGTGCCAGTACCCGGGGTTACAATGAGCAGTTCTTC.

This sequence joins TRBV20-1 and TRBJ1-1; TRBD1 matches 12 bases. V dropped 0 bases and J dropped 4; count of bases not matched to a gene: 6. From germline, CDR1 is DFQATT and CDR2 SNEGSKA (reference sequence). The CDR3 sequence is 16 residues long. CDR3: CSAREGQGAWLTEAFF. As DNA, the CDR3 is TGCAGTGCTAGAGAGGGACAGGGGGCTTGGCTCACTGAAGCTTTCTTT.

The rearrangement links TRBV15 to TRBJ2-1; the match to TRBD1 covers 8 bases. CDR3 length: 15 residues. V lost 7 bases, J lost 2 bases, and 7 bases stayed unmatched. Germline CDR1 and CDR2: LNHNV and YYDKDF (reference sequence). The CDR3 DNA is TGTGCCACCAAAATCGACAGGGGTACCTACAATGAGCAGTTCTTC. The encoded protein is CATKIDRGTYNEQFF.

This clonotype appeared a few times. This chain links TRBV20-1 with TRBJ2-7, with D unclear. With 0 bases removed from V and 2 bases from J, the gap between germline ends came to 11 bases. From germline, CDR1 is DFQATT and CDR2 SNEGSKA (reference sequence). The CDR3 is made up of 14 amino acids. In DNA form, the CDR3 reads TGCAGTGCTAGAGATTACGGCAGGACCTACGAGCAGTACTTC. Translation gives CSARDYGRTYEQYF.